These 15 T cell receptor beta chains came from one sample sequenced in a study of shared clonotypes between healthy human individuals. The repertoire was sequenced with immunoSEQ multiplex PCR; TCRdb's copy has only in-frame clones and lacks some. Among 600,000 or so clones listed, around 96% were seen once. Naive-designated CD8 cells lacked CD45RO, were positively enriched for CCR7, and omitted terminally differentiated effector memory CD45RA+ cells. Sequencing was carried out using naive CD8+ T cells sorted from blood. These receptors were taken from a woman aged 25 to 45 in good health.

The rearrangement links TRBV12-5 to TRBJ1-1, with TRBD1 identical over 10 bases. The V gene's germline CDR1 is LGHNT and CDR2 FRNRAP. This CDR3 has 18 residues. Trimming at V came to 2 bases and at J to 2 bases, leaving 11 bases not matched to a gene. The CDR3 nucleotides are TGTGCTAGTGGTTTGTTGGACAGGGGGTATTTTTCAAACACTGAAGCTTTCTTT. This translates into CASGLLDRGYFSNTEAFF.

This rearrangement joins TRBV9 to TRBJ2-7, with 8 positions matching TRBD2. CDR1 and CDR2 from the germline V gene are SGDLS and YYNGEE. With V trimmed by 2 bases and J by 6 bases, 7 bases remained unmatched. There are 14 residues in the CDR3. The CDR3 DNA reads TGTGCCAGCAGCGTGTCGAGCGGGGGCTCCGAGCAGTACTTC. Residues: CASSVSSGGSEQYF.

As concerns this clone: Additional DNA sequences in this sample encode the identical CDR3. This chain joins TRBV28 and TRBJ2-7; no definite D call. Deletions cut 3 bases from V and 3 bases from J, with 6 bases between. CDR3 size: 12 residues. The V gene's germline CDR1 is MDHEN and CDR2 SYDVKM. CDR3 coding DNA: TGTGCCAGCAGTTTTGGCAACTACGAGCAGTACTTC. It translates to CASSFGNYEQYF.

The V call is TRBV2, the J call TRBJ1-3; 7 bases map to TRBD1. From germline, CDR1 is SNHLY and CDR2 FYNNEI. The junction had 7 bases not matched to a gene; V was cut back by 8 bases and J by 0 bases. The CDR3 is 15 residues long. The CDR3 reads CASGGGPISGNTIYF. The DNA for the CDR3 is TGTGCCAGCGGAGGGGGCCCGATCTCTGGAAACACCATATATTTT.

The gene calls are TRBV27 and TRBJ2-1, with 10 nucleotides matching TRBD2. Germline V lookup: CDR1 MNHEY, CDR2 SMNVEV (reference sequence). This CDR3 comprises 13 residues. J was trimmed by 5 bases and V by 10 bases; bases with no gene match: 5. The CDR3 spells CATSGLADNEQFF. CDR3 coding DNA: TGTGCCACGTCCGGACTAGCGGACAATGAGCAGTTCTTC.

CDR3 DNA: TGTGCCAGCAGTTTCGGGAGGGGAAGCAATCAGCCCCAGCATTTT. Protein product: CASSFGRGSNQPQHF. The genes are TRBV28 and TRBJ1-5; weak D call: TRBD1 (5 bases). The V and J ends lost 3 bases and 1 base respectively, with 10 bases between them. CDR1 is MDHEN, CDR2 SYDVKM, per germline. The CDR3 spans 15 residues.

The CDR3 region has the DNA TGCGCCAGCAGCCAAGATGAGAGGGGTGGCTACACCTTC. This translates into CASSQDERGGYTF. This sequence joins TRBV4-1 and TRBJ1-2; D is possibly TRBD1 (5 bases). The germline V gene has CDR1 MGHRA and CDR2 YSYEKL. With 0 bases removed from V and 7 bases from J, the gap between germline ends came to 9 bases. The CDR3 contains 13 residues.

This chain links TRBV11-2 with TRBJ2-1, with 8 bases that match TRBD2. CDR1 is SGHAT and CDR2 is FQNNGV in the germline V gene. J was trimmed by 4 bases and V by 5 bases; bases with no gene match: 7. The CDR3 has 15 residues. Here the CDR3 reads CASSLVTSGYNEQFF. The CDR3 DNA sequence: TGTGCCAGCAGCCTCGTAACTAGCGGATACAATGAGCAGTTCTTC.

This CDR3 reads CASRGAIYEQYF. The CDR3 coding sequence is TGTGCCAGCAGGGGGGCCATCTACGAGCAGTACTTC. The chain is built from TRBV28 and TRBJ2-7; maybe TRBD1 (6 bases). The CDR3 runs to 12 residues. Trimming took off 6 bases at V and 3 bases at J, with 9 bases between the two ends. Germline assignment: CDR1 MDHEN and CDR2 SYDVKM. Using reference TRBV28 and TRBJ2-7 for the parts outside the CDR3, the full variable domain is DVKVTQSSRYLVKRTGEKVFLECVQDMDHENMFWYRQDPGLGLRLIYFSYDVKMKEKGDIPEGYSVSREKKERFSLILESASTNQTSMYLCASRGAIYEQYFGPGTRLTVT.

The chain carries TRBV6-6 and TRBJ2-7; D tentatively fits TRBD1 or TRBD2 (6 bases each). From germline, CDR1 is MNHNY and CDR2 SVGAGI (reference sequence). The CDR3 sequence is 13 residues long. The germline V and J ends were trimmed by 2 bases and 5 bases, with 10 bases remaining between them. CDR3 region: CASSYGGRDEQYF. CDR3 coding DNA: TGTGCCAGCAGTTACGGGGGGCGGGACGAGCAGTACTTC.

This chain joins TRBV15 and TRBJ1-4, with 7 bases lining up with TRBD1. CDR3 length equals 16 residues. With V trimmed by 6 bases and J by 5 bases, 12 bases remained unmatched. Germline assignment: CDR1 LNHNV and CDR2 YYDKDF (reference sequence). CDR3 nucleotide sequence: TGTGCCACCAGACCTGACAGGGTCCAGGGGAATGAAAAACTGTTTTTT. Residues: CATRPDRVQGNEKLFF.

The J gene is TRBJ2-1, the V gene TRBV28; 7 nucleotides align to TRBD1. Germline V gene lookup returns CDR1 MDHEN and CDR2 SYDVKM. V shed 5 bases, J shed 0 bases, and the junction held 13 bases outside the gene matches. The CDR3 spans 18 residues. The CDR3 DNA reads TGTGCCAGCAGTGGCATCGGGACAGAACGGAGCTCCTACAATGAGCAGTTCTTC. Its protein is CASSGIGTERSSYNEQFF.

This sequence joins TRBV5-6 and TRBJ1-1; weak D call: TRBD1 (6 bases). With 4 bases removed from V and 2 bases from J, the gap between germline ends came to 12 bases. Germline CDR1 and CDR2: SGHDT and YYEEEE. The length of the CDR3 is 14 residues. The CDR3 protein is CASSQYRENTEAFF. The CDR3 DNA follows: TGTGCCAGCAGCCAGTACAGGGAAAACACTGAAGCTTTCTTT.

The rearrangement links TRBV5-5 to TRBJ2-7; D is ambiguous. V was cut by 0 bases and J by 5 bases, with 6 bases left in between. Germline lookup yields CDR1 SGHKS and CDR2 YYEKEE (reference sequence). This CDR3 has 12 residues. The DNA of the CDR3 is TGTGCCAGCAGCTTGGTGGTTCACGAGCAGTACTTC. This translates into CASSLVVHEQYF.

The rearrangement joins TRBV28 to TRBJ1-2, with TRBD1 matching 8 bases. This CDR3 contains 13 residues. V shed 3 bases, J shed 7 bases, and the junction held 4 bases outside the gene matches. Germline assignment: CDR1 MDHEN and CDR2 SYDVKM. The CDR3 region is CASSLTGEGGYTF. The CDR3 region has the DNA TGTGCCAGCAGTTTGACAGGGGAGGGTGGCTACACCTTC.